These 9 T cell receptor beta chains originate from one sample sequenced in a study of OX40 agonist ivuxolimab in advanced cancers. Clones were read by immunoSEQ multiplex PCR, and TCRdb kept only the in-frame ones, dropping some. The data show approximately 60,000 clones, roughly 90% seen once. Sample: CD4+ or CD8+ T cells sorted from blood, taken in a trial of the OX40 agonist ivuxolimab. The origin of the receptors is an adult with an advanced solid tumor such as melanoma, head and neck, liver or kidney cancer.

CDR3 residues: CASSLALGRGNTIYF. Here the CDR3 DNA reads TGCGCCAGCAGCTTGGCGCTAGGGAGAGGAAACACCATATATTTT. V usage is TRBV5-1 and J usage is TRBJ1-3, with no clear D. The CDR3 totals 15 residues. V was cut by 0 bases and J by 4 bases, with 11 bases left in between. Germline CDR1 is SGHRS and CDR2 is YFSETQ.

Here the CDR3 reads CASSSGIVDTEAFF. The CDR3 region has the DNA TGCGCCAGCAGCTCGGGTATCGTGGACACTGAAGCTTTCTTT. J is TRBJ1-1 and V is TRBV5-1, with unresolved D. The germline V gene encodes CDR1 SGHRS and CDR2 YFSETQ. This CDR3 spans 14 amino acids. Trimming cost V 3 bases and J 3 bases, with 12 bases left between them. Based on the CDR3 plus reference TRBV5-1 and TRBJ1-1, the full variable domain is KAGVTQTPRYLIKTRGQQVTLSCSPISGHRSVSWYQQTPGQGLQFLFEYFSETQRNKGNFPGRFSGRQFSNSRSEMNVSTLELGDSALYLCASSSGIVDTEAFFGQGTRLTVV.

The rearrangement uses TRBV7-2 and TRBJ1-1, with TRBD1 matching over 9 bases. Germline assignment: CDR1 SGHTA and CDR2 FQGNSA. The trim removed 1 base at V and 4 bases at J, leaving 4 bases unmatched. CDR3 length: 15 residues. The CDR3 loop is CASSLDPGQGTEAFF. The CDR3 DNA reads TGTGCCAGCAGCTTAGACCCGGGACAGGGCACTGAAGCTTTCTTT.

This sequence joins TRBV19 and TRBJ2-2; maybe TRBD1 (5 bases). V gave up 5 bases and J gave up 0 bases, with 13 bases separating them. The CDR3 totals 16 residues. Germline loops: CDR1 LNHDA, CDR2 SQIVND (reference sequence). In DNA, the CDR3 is TGTGCCAGTAGTTACAACAGGTTCCCGAACACCGGGGAGCTGTTTTTT. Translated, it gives CASSYNRFPNTGELFF.

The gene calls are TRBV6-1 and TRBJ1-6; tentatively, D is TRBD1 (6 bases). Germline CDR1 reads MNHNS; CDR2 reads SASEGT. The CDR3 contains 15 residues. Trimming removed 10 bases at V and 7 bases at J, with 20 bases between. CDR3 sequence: CATPWVPGVNSPLHF. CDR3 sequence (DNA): TGTGCCACCCCCTGGGTCCCAGGGGTGAATTCACCCCTCCACTTT.

CDR3 DNA sequence: TGTGCCAGCACCGCCGGCGGGACACTCTATGGCTACACCTTC. Its protein is CASTAGGTLYGYTF. The chain recombines TRBV6-5 with TRBJ1-2; TRBD1 is a possible D gene (6 bases). V lost 7 bases and J 4 bases, leaving 16 bases between the germline ends. This CDR3 contains 14 residues. Germline V gene sequence: CDR1 MNHEY, CDR2 SVGAGI.

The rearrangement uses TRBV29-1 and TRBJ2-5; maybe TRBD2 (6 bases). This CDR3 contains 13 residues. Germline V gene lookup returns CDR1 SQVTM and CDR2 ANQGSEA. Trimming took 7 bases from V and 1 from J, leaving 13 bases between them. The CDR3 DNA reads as TGCAGCGCTAAACGGGGGAGCCAAGAGACCCAGTACTTC. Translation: CSAKRGSQETQYF.

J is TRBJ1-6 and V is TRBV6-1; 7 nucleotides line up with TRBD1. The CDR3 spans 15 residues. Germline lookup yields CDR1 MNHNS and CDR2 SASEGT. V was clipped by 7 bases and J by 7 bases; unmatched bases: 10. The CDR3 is CASNPQGTRNSPLHF. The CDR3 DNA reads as TGTGCCAGCAATCCACAGGGGACGCGGAATTCACCCCTCCACTTT.

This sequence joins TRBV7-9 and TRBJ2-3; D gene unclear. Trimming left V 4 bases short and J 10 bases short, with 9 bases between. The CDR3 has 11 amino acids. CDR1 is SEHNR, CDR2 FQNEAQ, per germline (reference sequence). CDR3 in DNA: TGTGCCAGCAGCTATTCCGAGGCGCAGTATTTT. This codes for CASSYSEAQYF.